This entry describes one T cell receptor (beta chain). This specimen comes from a study of shared clonotypes between healthy human individuals. The CDR3 is 16 residues long. V lost 5 bases and J 4 bases, leaving 17 bases between the germline ends. From germline, CDR1 is SGHTA and CDR2 FQGTGA. Data came from immunoSEQ multiplex PCR; TCRdb stores just in-frame clones and leaves some out. Here the sample spans 2.3 million or so clones, more than 80% being singletons. Sequencing input: naive CD4+ T cells from PBMCs. Subset defined: CD45RA+ positively selected. This clonotype was obtained from a man aged 18 to 30 in good health. Some clones in this sample may be carry-over from other donors' samples. The chain couples TRBV7-3 to TRBJ2-2; tentative D call: TRBD2 (6 bases). This CDR3 reads CASSPRGTVSTGELFF. In DNA form, the CDR3 reads TGTGCCAGCAGCCCGCGGGGCACAGTCTCCACCGGGGAGCTGTTTTTT.